Following are 28 T cell receptor beta chains from one sample sequenced in a study of blood T cell repertoires in COVID-19. The data were produced by immunoSEQ multiplex PCR, yet TCRdb's version contains in-frame clones alone and is incomplete. Altogether about 310,000 clones are present, almost 90% being singletons, with the ten largest covering under 1.1%. Sequenced material: peripheral blood. The origin of the receptors is a woman between 40 and 50 years old with COVID-19, enrolled during active disease.

J is TRBJ1-5 and V is TRBV6-7; TRBD1 agrees at 10 bases. TRBV6-7 is marked as an open reading frame, function uncertain. The trim removed 0 bases at V and 3 bases at J, leaving 5 bases unmatched. The CDR3 loop spans 17 amino acids. CDR3 in amino acids: CASSYSGTGANNQPQHF. CDR3 DNA sequence: TGTGCCAGCAGTTACTCCGGGACAGGGGCTAACAATCAGCCCCAGCATTTT.

The chain combines TRBV29-1 with TRBJ2-7, with D uncertain. This CDR3 is built from 11 residues. V lost 6 bases and J 7 bases, leaving 13 bases between the germline ends. Germline CDR1 is SQVTM and CDR2 is ANQGSEA. CDR3 sequence reads: CSVSISGEQYF. The CDR3 DNA sequence: TGCAGCGTCTCTATCTCAGGAGAGCAGTACTTC.

The chain uses TRBV7-9 and TRBJ1-1; D is uncertain. V was shortened by 2 bases and J by 3 bases, with 7 bases between the two germline ends. Germline lookup yields CDR1 SEHNR and CDR2 FQNEAQ (reference sequence). The CDR3 is 13 residues long. Written as DNA, the CDR3 is TGTGCCAGCAGCTTATTGGCAGACACTGAAGCTTTCTTT. It encodes CASSLLADTEAFF.

This chain connects TRBV6-5 to TRBJ1-4, with TRBD1 as a possible D gene (5 bases). This CDR3 region has 14 residues. Trimming stripped 5 bases from V and 4 bases from J, with 11 bases between. Germline V CDR1 and CDR2: MNHEY, SVGAGI. The CDR3 DNA is TGTGCCAGCAGTCCCCGGGGGGGTAATGAAAAACTGTTTTTT. Protein product: CASSPRGGNEKLFF.

The rearrangement links TRBV6-2 or TRBV6-3 to TRBJ2-1, with 8 bases matching TRBD2. The CDR3 totals 15 residues. V trimming: 2 bases; J trimming: 9 bases; junction bases outside the gene matches: 9. Germline V gene lookup returns CDR1 MNHEY and CDR2 SVGEGT. As DNA, the CDR3 is TGTGCCAGCAGTTACGACCGGCGGGGGGTTCCTGAGCAGTTCTTC. It yields the protein CASSYDRRGVPEQFF.

CDR3 bases: TGTGCCAGCAGTTCTATCGACAGCCGTCATGGCTACACCTTC. This sequence encodes CASSSIDSRHGYTF. The rearrangement links TRBV6-5 to TRBJ1-2; a weak D match, TRBD1 (5 bases). The CDR3 covers 14 residues. The germline CDR1 and CDR2 sequences are MNHEY and SVGAGI. Trimming removed 4 bases at V and 6 bases at J, with 15 bases between.

The rearrangement links TRBV11-3 to TRBJ2-1; 7 bases agree with TRBD2. This CDR3 region has 15 residues. CDR1 SGHNT and CDR2 YENEEA come from the germline V gene. V gave up 3 bases and J gave up 2 bases; unmatched junction bases: 4. The CDR3 region has the DNA TGTGCCAGCAGCTTTAGGGGAGGGACCTACAATGAGCAGTTCTTC. The encoded protein is CASSFRGGTYNEQFF.

The chain carries TRBV5-6 and TRBJ2-3; TRBD2 matches 8 bases. The germline V gene has CDR1 SGHDT and CDR2 YYEEEE. Unmatched junction bases numbered 8, after V lost 4 bases and J lost 4 bases. CDR3 size: 15 residues. In DNA form, the CDR3 reads TGTGCCAGCAGCCCCGCCAGCGGGAGAGCAGATACGCAGTATTTT. Translated, it gives CASSPASGRADTQYF.

The chain links TRBV5-5 to TRBJ2-7; TRBD1 is a possible D gene (5 bases). The V and J ends lost 0 bases and 3 bases respectively, with 10 bases between them. CDR3 length: 14 amino acids. Germline V gene sequence: CDR1 SGHKS, CDR2 YYEKEE (reference sequence). Here the CDR3 DNA reads TGTGCCAGCAGCTTGGGAGCAGGGTACTACGAGCAGTACTTC. Translated, it gives CASSLGAGYYEQYF.

V and J are TRBV28 and TRBJ2-7; unclear D gene. CDR1 and CDR2 (germline): MDHEN, SYDVKM. V lost 6 bases and J lost 3, with 15 bases in between. The CDR3 has 14 amino acids. The CDR3 DNA reads TGTGCCAGCAGCTCGACCAGGCCGGTCTACGAGCAGTACTTC. Translating it yields CASSSTRPVYEQYF.

V usage is TRBV3-1 (or the pseudogene TRBV3-2) and J usage is TRBJ2-7; D possibly corresponds to TRBD1 (6 bases). The ends were cut back, 4 bases at V and 3 bases at J, with 40 bases in the middle. This CDR3 is built from 23 residues. Germline V lookup: CDR1 LGHDT, CDR2 YNNKEL (reference sequence). This CDR3 is CASSRKTGQKTTSPKTENYEQYF. The CDR3 nucleotides are TGTGCCAGCAGCCGTAAAACAGGACAGAAAACTACGAGCCCCAAAACAGAAAACTACGAGCAGTACTTC.

This clone came up once. This chain uses TRBV12-3 or TRBV12-4 with TRBJ2-5; D is unclear. This CDR3 has 11 amino acids. V was trimmed by 3 bases and J by 3 bases, leaving 2 bases between them. CDR3 DNA sequence: TGTGCCAGCAGTTTTAAAGAGACCCAGTACTTC. Translated: CASSFKETQYF.

The chain is built from TRBV4-3 and TRBJ1-2; D uncertain. V was pared by 6 bases and J by 5 bases, with 13 bases between. The CDR3 runs to 13 residues. The germline gives CDR1 LGHNA, CDR2 YSLEER. CDR3 coding DNA: TGCGCCAGCAGTGGAGCTTCACGGTATGGCTACACCTTC. This codes for CASSGASRYGYTF.

The chain carries TRBV6-5 and TRBJ1-3; no clear D. Trimming pared 0 bases from V and 0 bases from J, leaving 9 bases between. Germline values: CDR1 MNHEY, CDR2 SVGAGI. The CDR3 sequence is 16 residues long. CDR3 bases: TGTGCCAGCAGTTACTCGCACAGTCCCTCTGGAAACACCATATATTTT. The encoded protein is CASSYSHSPSGNTIYF.

The CDR3 sequence is CASSVMTGEGDGYTF. The CDR3 nucleotides are TGTGCCAGCTCAGTAATGACAGGGGAAGGGGATGGCTACACCTTC. The rearrangement joins TRBV18 to TRBJ1-2; 8 bases line up with TRBD1. Unmatched junction bases numbered 11, after V lost 5 bases and J lost 6 bases. This CDR3 region has 15 residues. The germline V gene encodes CDR1 KGHSH and CDR2 LQKENI.

CDR3 amino acids: CASSSPGTSGVKWQFF. DNA of the CDR3: TGTGCCAGCAGCTCCCCCGGGACTAGCGGCGTGAAGTGGCAGTTCTTC. This chain uses TRBV13 with TRBJ2-1; 11 bases are a match to TRBD2. J lost 12 bases, V lost 4 bases, and 14 bases had no gene match. The germline gives CDR1 PRHDT, CDR2 FYEKMQ (reference sequence). CDR3 length equals 16 residues.

The rearrangement joins TRBV7-6 to TRBJ2-1, with 7 nucleotides matching TRBD1. Germline trimming cut 1 base from V and 3 bases from J; bases unmatched to any gene: 9. There are 17 residues in the CDR3. Per germline, CDR1 SGHVS and CDR2 FNYEAQ. CDR3 in DNA: TGTGCCAGCAGCTTAGACAGTTCGGACAGGTTCTACAATGAGCAGTTCTTC. Translation: CASSLDSSDRFYNEQFF. Supplemented by reference TRBV7-6 and TRBJ2-1, the full variable domain reads GAGVSQSPRYKVTKRGQDVALRCDPISGHVSLYWYRQALGQGPEFLTYFNYEAQQDKSGLPNDRFSAERPEGSISTLTIQRTEQRDSAMYRCASSLDSSDRFYNEQFFGPGTRLTVL.

In this sample, this clone turned up once. V gene TRBV29-1 combines with J gene TRBJ2-6; 7 bases align to TRBD2. The V and J ends lost 3 bases and 1 base, in that order; junction bases with no gene match: 12. The CDR3 covers 18 residues. Germline lookup yields CDR1 SQVTM and CDR2 ANQGSEA. CDR3 sequence reads: CSVDLRGLGTSGANVLTF. The CDR3 nucleotides are TGCAGCGTTGATTTAAGAGGACTAGGGACTTCTGGGGCCAACGTCCTGACTTTC.

The V call is TRBV5-8, the J call TRBJ2-5; tentatively, D is TRBD2 (5 bases). CDR1 is SGHTS and CDR2 is YDEGEE in the germline V gene. V was trimmed by 1 base and J by 5 bases, leaving 15 bases between them. The CDR3 length is 15 residues. CDR3 amino acids: CASSLLSGGVETQYF. The CDR3 DNA reads TGTGCCAGCAGCTTGCTCAGCGGAGGAGTGGAGACCCAGTACTTC.

The chain has TRBV28 and TRBJ2-7, with 13 bases matching TRBD2. The length of the CDR3 is 15 residues. J lost 12 bases, V lost 4 bases, and 12 bases had no gene match. From germline, CDR1 is MDHEN and CDR2 SYDVKM. DNA for the CDR3: TGTGCCAGCAGTTACGCCCTAGGACTAGCGGGAGCTCCGTACTTC. Protein: CASSYALGLAGAPYF.

The CDR3 DNA reads TGTGCCAGTAGTGCTTACAGGGCCGCCCTCTCTGGAAACACCATATATTTT. This sequence encodes CASSAYRAALSGNTIYF. The chain recombines TRBV19 with TRBJ1-3; tentative D call: TRBD1 (6 bases). This CDR3 contains 17 residues. Germline loops: CDR1 LNHDA, CDR2 SQIVND (reference sequence). Trimming pared 5 bases from V and 0 bases from J, leaving 17 bases between.

The CDR3 sequence: CASRLRLNTEAFF. CDR3 DNA sequence: TGTGCCAGCAGATTGAGATTGAACACTGAAGCTTTCTTT. The chain is built from TRBV6-5 and TRBJ1-1; D not certain. The CDR3 totals 13 residues. Germline V gene sequence: CDR1 MNHEY, CDR2 SVGAGI. Trimming removed 6 bases from V and 0 bases from J, with 8 bases in between.

The chain combines TRBV28 with TRBJ1-3, with 7 bases aligning to TRBD1. V was pared by 6 bases and J by 3 bases, with 5 bases of the junction left unmatched. This CDR3 is 14 amino acids long. CDR1 is MDHEN, CDR2 SYDVKM, per germline. CDR3 sequence reads: CASSTRGFGNTIYF. The CDR3 DNA reads as TGTGCCAGCAGCACCAGGGGGTTTGGAAACACCATATATTTT. Supplemented by reference TRBV28 and TRBJ1-3, the full variable domain reads DVKVTQSSRYLVKRTGEKVFLECVQDMDHENMFWYRQDPGLGLRLIYFSYDVKMKEKGDIPEGYSVSREKKERFSLILESASTNQTSMYLCASSTRGFGNTIYFGEGSWLTVV.

This chain links TRBV19 with TRBJ1-3, with TRBD1 matching over 7 bases. The V segment lost 6 bases and the J segment 0 bases; nucleotides outside the gene matches: 5. Germline CDR1 reads LNHDA; CDR2 reads SQIVND (reference sequence). The CDR3 contains 15 residues. The chain's CDR3 is CASRPGGSSGNTIYF. The CDR3 nucleotides read TGTGCCAGTAGACCAGGGGGTTCCTCTGGAAACACCATATATTTT.

The chain employs TRBV6-5 and TRBJ2-3; 11 nucleotides align to TRBD1. Germline values: CDR1 MNHEY, CDR2 SVGAGI. The CDR3 has 15 residues. The V segment lost 6 bases and the J segment 2 bases; nucleotides outside the gene matches: 4. This chain's CDR3 is CASRDRGLITDTQYF. For the CDR3, the DNA is TGTGCCAGCAGGGACAGGGGGCTTATCACAGATACGCAGTATTTT.

The CDR3: CSADTGQYVRGYTF. In DNA, the CDR3 is TGCAGCGCCGACACGGGACAGTATGTCCGTGGCTACACCTTC. V gene TRBV29-1 combines with J gene TRBJ1-2; 7 bases line up with TRBD1. The CDR3 is 14 amino acids. Trimming removed 7 bases from V and 7 bases from J; junction bases left unmatched: 15. Germline CDR1 and CDR2: SQVTM and ANQGSEA.

The chain recombines TRBV7-9 with TRBJ1-2, with 12 bases aligning to TRBD1. The CDR3 length is 14 residues. J gave up 4 bases and V 9 bases, and 6 bases lay outside the gene matches. Per the germline V gene, CDR1 is SEHNR and CDR2 is FQNEAQ (reference sequence). This chain's CDR3 is CASGTGGLGYGYTF. CDR3 in DNA: TGTGCCAGTGGGACAGGGGGCCTTGGCTATGGCTACACCTTC.

This chain uses TRBV2 with TRBJ1-4; weak D call: TRBD1 (6 bases). V was clipped by 8 bases and J by 7 bases, with 11 bases between them. CDR3 length: 12 residues. Germline lookup yields CDR1 SNHLY and CDR2 FYNNEI. The CDR3 here is CASGPRGEKLFF. CDR3 nucleotides: TGTGCCAGCGGACCCAGGGGTGAAAAACTGTTTTTT.